The rows below give T cell receptor beta chains drawn from one sample of a study of regulatory T cells in long-lasting Graves disease. TCRdb re-called the multiplex PCR reads through MiXCR, storing one row per CDR3 protein. The table has over 450,000 distinct CDR3 sequences, around a fifth seen once. Here the sequenced sample was peripheral blood mononuclear cells (PBMCs), taken when the disease was refractory, from a patient treated with antithyroid drugs. These receptors were obtained from a female donor with Graves disease. CDR3s include the opening cysteine and the closing phenylalanine or tryptophan. D genes are given only for firm matches. The size of a clone is reported for some rows only, either as once, few or many, or as a class for expanded clones.

>few|TRBD2|TRBV5-1|TRBJ2-7
TGCGCCAGCAGCCCGTCTAGCGGGATAAGCTCCTACGAGCAGTACTTC
CASSPSSGISSYEQYF
>.|TRBD1|TRBV5-6|TRBJ2-7
TGTGCCAGCAGCTTCGGAGGACAGGGAGCCCTCGAGCAGTACTTC
CASSFGGQGALEQYF
>many|.|TRBV12-3/TRBV12-4|TRBJ1-1
TGTGCCAGCAGTGGGTGGGGGACTGAAGCTTTCTTT
CASSGWGTEAFF
>many|.|TRBV3-1|TRBJ1-2
TGTGCCAGCAGCCGCCAAACCGGAGGTAACTATGGCTACACCTTC
CASSRQTGGNYGYTF
>many|.|TRBV25-1|TRBJ1-2
TGTGCCAGCAGCTTGACGGACCACTATGGCTACACCTTC
CASSLTDHYGYTF
>once|.|TRBV9|TRBJ1-1
TGTGCCAGCAGCGCCCGCGGGGCAGACACTGAAGCTTTCTTT
CASSARGADTEAFF
>.|TRBD2|TRBV2|TRBJ2-2
TGTGCCAGCAGTGTCTCGGTTAGCGGGGGGGCCAACACCGGGGAGCTGTTTTTT
CASSVSVSGGANTGELFF
>few|.|TRBV6-5|TRBJ1-2
TGTGCCAGCAGTTACGTTGGGCCATACACCTTC
CASSYVGPYTF
>.|.|TRBV28|TRBJ2-3
TGTGCCAGCAGTTTTGTGGGTAGCACAGGTACGCAGTATTTT
CASSFVGSTGTQYF
>few|.|TRBV7-9|TRBJ1-4
TGTGCCAGCAGCGAGTCGTACCCAACTAATGAAAAACTGTTTTTT
CASSESYPTNEKLFF